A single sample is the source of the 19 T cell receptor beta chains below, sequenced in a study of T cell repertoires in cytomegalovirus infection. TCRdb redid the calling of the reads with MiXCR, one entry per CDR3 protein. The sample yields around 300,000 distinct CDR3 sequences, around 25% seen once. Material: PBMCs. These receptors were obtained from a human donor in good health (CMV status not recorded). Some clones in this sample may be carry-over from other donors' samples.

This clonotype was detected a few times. The DNA of the CDR3 is TGTGCCAGCGGGGGTAGCTACAATGAGCAGTTCTTC. This translates into CASGGSYNEQFF. The chain links TRBV28 to TRBJ2-1; D is perhaps TRBD1 or TRBD2 (5 bases each). The CDR3 runs to 12 residues. The V gene's germline CDR1 is MDHEN and CDR2 SYDVKM. V was clipped by 8 bases and J by 3 bases, with 8 bases between them. Full variable domain (missing parts from reference TRBV28 and TRBJ2-1): DVKVTQSSRYLVKRTGEKVFLECVQDMDHENMFWYRQDPGLGLRLIYFSYDVKMKEKGDIPEGYSVSREKKERFSLILESASTNQTSMYLCASGGSYNEQFFGPGTRLTVL.

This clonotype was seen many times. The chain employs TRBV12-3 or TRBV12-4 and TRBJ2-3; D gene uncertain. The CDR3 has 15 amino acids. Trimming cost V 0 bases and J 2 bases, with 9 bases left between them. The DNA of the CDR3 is TGTGCCAGCAGTTTAGCCGAAAAGGTCACAGATACGCAGTATTTT. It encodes CASSLAEKVTDTQYF.

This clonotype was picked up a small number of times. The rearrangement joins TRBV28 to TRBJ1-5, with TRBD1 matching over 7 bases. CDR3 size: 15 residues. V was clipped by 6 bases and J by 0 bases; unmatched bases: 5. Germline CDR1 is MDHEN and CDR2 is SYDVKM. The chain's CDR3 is CASSLTGISNQPQHF. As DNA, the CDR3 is TGTGCCAGCAGCTTGACAGGGATTAGCAATCAGCCCCAGCATTTT.

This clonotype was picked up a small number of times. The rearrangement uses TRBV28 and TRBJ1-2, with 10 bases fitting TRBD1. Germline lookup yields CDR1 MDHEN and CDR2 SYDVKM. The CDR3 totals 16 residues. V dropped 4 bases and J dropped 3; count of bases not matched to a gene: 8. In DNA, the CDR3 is TGTGCCAGCAGTTGGGACAGGGGCCTGAGGGACTATGGCTACACCTTC. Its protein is CASSWDRGLRDYGYTF.

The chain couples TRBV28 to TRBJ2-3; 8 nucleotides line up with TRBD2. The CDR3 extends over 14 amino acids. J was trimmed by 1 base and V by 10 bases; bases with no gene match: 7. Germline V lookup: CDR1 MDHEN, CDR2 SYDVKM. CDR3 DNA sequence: TGTGCCACCGTCGGGGGGGTGGGCACAGATACGCAGTATTTT. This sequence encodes CATVGGVGTDTQYF.

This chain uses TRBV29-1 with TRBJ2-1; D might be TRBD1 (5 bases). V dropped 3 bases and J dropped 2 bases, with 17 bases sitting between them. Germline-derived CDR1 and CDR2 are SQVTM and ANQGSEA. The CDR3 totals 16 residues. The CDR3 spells CSVDGDSHRPYNEQFF. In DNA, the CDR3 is TGCAGCGTTGACGGTGACAGTCACCGGCCCTACAATGAGCAGTTCTTC.

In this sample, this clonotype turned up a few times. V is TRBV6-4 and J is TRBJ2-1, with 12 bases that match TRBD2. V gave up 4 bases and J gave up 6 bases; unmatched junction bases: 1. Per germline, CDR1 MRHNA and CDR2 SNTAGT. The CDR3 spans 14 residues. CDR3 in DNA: TGTGCCAGCAGTGGGACTAGCGGGACCAATGAGCAGTTCTTC. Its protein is CASSGTSGTNEQFF.

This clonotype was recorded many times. The DNA for the CDR3 is TGTGCCAGCAGCCCGACCTGGGGTTTTACGGGGGATCGCCAAGAGACCCAGTACTTC. It specifies CASSPTWGFTGDRQETQYF. The chain couples TRBV7-2 to TRBJ2-5, with D perhaps matching TRBD2 (6 bases). The V end was cut by 5 bases, the J end by 1 base, with 26 bases between. The V gene's germline CDR1 is SGHTA and CDR2 FQGNSA. The CDR3 loop spans 19 amino acids.

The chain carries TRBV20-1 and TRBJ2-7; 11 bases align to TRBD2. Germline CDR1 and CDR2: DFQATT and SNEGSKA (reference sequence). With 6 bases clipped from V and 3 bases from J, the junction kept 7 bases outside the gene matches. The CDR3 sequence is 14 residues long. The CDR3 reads CSAGGLAVRYEQYF. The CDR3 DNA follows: TGCAGTGCAGGGGGACTAGCGGTCCGCTACGAGCAGTACTTC.

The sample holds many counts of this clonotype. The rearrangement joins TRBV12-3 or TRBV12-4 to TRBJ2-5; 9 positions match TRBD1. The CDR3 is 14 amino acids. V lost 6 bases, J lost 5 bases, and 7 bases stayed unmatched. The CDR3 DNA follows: TGTGCCAGCAGGGAGACAGGGGGTATGGAGACCCAGTACTTC. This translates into CASRETGGMETQYF.

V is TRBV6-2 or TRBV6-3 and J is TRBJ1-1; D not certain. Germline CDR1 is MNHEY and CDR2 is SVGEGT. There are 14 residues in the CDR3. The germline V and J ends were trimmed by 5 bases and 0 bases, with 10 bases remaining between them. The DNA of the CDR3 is TGTGCCAGCAGTAGCGACATAATGAACACTGAAGCTTTCTTT. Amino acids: CASSSDIMNTEAFF.

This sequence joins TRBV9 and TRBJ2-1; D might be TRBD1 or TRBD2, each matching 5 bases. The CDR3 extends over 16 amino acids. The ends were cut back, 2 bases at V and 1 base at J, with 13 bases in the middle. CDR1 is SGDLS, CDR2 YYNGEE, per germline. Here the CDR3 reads CASSVGVTVSYNEQFF. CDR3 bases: TGTGCCAGCAGCGTGGGGGTAACGGTTTCCTACAATGAGCAGTTCTTC. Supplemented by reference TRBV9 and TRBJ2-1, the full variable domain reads DSGVTQTPKHLITATGQRVTLRCSPRSGDLSVYWYQQSLDQGLQFLIQYYNGEERAKGNILERFSAQQFPDLHSELNLSSLELGDSALYFCASSVGVTVSYNEQFFGPGTRLTVL.

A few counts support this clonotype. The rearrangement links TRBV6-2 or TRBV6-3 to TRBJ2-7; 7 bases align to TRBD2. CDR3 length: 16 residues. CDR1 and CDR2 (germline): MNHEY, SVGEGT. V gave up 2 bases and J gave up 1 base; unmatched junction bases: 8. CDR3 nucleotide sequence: TGTGCCAGCAGTTACCGTCGGGGGGAAACTTCCTACGAGCAGTACTTC. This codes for CASSYRRGETSYEQYF.

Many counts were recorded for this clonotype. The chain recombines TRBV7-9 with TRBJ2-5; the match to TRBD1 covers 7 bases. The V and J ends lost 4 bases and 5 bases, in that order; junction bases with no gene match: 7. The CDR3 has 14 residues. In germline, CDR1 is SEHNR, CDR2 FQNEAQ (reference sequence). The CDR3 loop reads CASSSGTARETQYF. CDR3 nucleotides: TGTGCCAGCAGCTCTGGGACAGCTAGGGAGACCCAGTACTTC.

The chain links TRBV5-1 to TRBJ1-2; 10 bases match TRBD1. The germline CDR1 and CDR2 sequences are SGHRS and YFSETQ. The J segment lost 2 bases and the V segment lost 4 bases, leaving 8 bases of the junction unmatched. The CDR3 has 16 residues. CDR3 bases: TGCGCCAGCAGCCCCTGGGACAGGGGAACAAACTATGGCTACACCTTC. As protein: CASSPWDRGTNYGYTF.

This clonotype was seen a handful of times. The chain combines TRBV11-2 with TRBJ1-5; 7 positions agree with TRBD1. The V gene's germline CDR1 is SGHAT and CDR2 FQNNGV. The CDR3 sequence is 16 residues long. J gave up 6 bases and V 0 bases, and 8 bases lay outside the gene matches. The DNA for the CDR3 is TGTGCCAGCAGCTTAGAGGGAGGAGGGGGCTTTCAGCCCCAGCATTTT. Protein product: CASSLEGGGGFQPQHF.

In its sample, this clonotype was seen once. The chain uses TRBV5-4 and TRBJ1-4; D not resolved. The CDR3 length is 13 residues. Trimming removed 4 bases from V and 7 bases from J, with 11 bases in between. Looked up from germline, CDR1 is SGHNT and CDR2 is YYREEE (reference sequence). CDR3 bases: TGTGCCAGCAGCCCACAACAGAGTGAAAAACTGTTTTTT. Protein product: CASSPQQSEKLFF.

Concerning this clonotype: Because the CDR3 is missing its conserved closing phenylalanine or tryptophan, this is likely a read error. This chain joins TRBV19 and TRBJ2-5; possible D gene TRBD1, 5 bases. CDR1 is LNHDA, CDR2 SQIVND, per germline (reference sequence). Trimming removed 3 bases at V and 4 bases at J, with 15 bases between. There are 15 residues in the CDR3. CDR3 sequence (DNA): TGTGCCAGTAGTATGGGTAAGGGGCAAGGAGAGACCCAGTACTCC. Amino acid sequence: CASSMGKGQGETQYS.

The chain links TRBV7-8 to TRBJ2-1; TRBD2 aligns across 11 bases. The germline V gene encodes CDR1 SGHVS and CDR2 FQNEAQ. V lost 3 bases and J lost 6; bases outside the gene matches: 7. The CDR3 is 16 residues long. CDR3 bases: TGTGCCAGCAGCTTCGTTCGGCTAGCGGGAGGCAATGAGCAGTTCTTC. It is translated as CASSFVRLAGGNEQFF.